Below, 12 T cell receptor beta chains from the same sample are listed, as sequenced in a study of blood T cell repertoires in COVID-19. Sequenced by immunoSEQ multiplex PCR; TCRdb stores in-frame clones only, minus some. The table has hundreds of thousands of clones, roughly nine tenths seen once. The sequenced sample was peripheral blood. These receptors were collected from a man between 35 and 55 years old with acute or convalescent COVID-19.

The genes are TRBV13 and TRBJ1-2; TRBD1 matches at 8 bases. This CDR3 contains 15 residues. In germline, CDR1 is PRHDT, CDR2 FYEKMQ (reference sequence). After removal of 5 bases from V and 4 bases from J, the junction contained 9 bases not matched to a gene. CDR3 protein: CASSPRQGISYGYTF. The CDR3 bases are TGTGCCAGCAGCCCCCGACAGGGGATTAGCTATGGCTACACCTTC. Drawing the rest from reference TRBV13 and TRBJ1-2, the complete variable domain is AAGVIQSPRHLIKEKRETATLKCYPIPRHDTVYWYQQGPGQDPQFLISFYEKMQSDKGSIPDRFSAQQFSDYHSELNMSSLELGDSALYFCASSPRQGISYGYTFGSGTRLTVV.

V usage is TRBV11-3 and J usage is TRBJ2-7, with TRBD1 matching over 7 bases. CDR1 is SGHNT and CDR2 is YENEEA in the germline V gene. Trimming cost V 1 base and J 1 base; bases outside gene matches: 7. The CDR3 has 16 residues. The DNA for the CDR3 is TGTGCCAGCAGCTTAGGGGTTAGGGACAGATCCTACGAGCAGTACTTC. Its translation is CASSLGVRDRSYEQYF. Using reference TRBV11-3 and TRBJ2-7 for the parts outside the CDR3, the full variable domain is EAGVVQSPRYKIIEKKQPVAFWCNPISGHNTLYWYLQNLGQGPELLIRYENEEAVDDSQLPKDRFSAERLKGVDSTLKIQPAELGDSAVYLCASSLGVRDRSYEQYFGPGTRLTVT.

Written as DNA, the CDR3 is TGTGCCAGCAGACTATCAGGGGCGGGCACAGATACGCAGTATTTT. Translated: CASRLSGAGTDTQYF. The chain is built from TRBV27 and TRBJ2-3, with D possibly TRBD1 on 6 matching bases. Germline CDR1 is MNHEY and CDR2 is SMNVEV (reference sequence). The ends were cut back, 6 bases at V and 1 base at J, with 14 bases in the middle. The CDR3 runs 15 residues.

V usage is TRBV5-4 and J usage is TRBJ1-3; perhaps TRBD1 as D (5 bases). V was cut by 1 base and J by 0 bases, with 11 bases left in between. The germline V gene encodes CDR1 SGHNT and CDR2 YYREEE (reference sequence). This CDR3 comprises 16 residues. CDR3 loop: CASSLISDSSGNTIYF. DNA of the CDR3: TGTGCCAGCAGCTTGATATCCGACAGCTCTGGAAACACCATATATTTT.

The J gene is TRBJ1-6, the V gene TRBV6-5, with D possibly being TRBD1 (5 bases). V was shortened by 7 bases and J by 0 bases, with 7 bases between the two germline ends. CDR1 is MNHEY and CDR2 is SVGAGI in the germline V gene. This CDR3 contains 14 residues. The CDR3 sequence: CASNRNSYNSPLHF. CDR3 coding DNA: TGTGCCAGCAACAGGAACTCCTATAATTCACCCCTCCACTTT.

In this sample, this clone turned up a few times. V is TRBV24-1 and J is TRBJ2-5; TRBD1 is a possible D gene (6 bases). Per the germline V gene, CDR1 is KGHDR and CDR2 is SFDVKD. This CDR3 contains 13 residues. V was cut by 5 bases and J by 5 bases, with 11 bases left in between. DNA for the CDR3: TGTGCCACCAGTGTTACAGGGTCGGAGACCCAGTACTTC. The encoded protein is CATSVTGSETQYF.

This clone is a singleton in its sample. The V gene is TRBV4-1, the J gene TRBJ2-1; 10 bases line up with TRBD2. The V segment lost 0 bases and the J segment 4 bases; nucleotides outside the gene matches: 6. Per the germline V gene, CDR1 is MGHRA and CDR2 is YSYEKL. The CDR3 sequence is 17 residues long. The CDR3 coding sequence is TGCGCCAGCAGCCAAGATAGCGGGGGGATTATTTACAATGAGCAGTTCTTC. It encodes CASSQDSGGIIYNEQFF.

The chain is built from TRBV10-3 and TRBJ2-5; TRBD1 agrees at 7 bases. Germline assignment: CDR1 ENHRY and CDR2 SYGVKD. The V segment lost 6 bases and the J segment 2 bases; nucleotides outside the gene matches: 3. This CDR3 spans 13 amino acids. CDR3 sequence: CAIRRQGQETQYF. The DNA for the CDR3 is TGTGCCATCAGGCGACAGGGACAAGAGACCCAGTACTTC.

The V and J genes are TRBV18 and TRBJ2-5; the match to TRBD1 covers 9 bases. Trimming removed 3 bases from V and 1 base from J; junction bases left unmatched: 6. The CDR3 consists of 16 residues. The germline gives CDR1 KGHSH, CDR2 LQKENI. This CDR3 reads CASSPWDRAVQETQYF. In nucleotides, the CDR3 is TGTGCCAGCTCACCCTGGGACAGGGCGGTCCAAGAGACCCAGTACTTC.

This sequence joins TRBV19 and TRBJ2-2, with 9 bases lining up with TRBD1. Germline V gene lookup returns CDR1 LNHDA and CDR2 SQIVND (reference sequence). With V trimmed by 8 bases and J by 6 bases, 10 bases remained unmatched. CDR3 length: 15 residues. The CDR3 region has the DNA TGTGCCAGTTCTCCCGGGACAGGGATGGCCGGGGAGCTGTTTTTT. It translates to CASSPGTGMAGELFF.

The V call is TRBV19, the J call TRBJ1-2, with 7 nucleotides matching TRBD1. Germline CDR1 LNHDA, CDR2 SQIVND (reference sequence). The trim removed 7 bases at V and 7 bases at J, leaving 9 bases unmatched. This CDR3 contains 13 residues. The CDR3 coding sequence is TGTGCCAGTAAACATACAGGGGTGGGTGGCTACACCTTC. Its translation is CASKHTGVGGYTF.

The chain links TRBV2 to TRBJ1-2; D is ambiguous. Germline V CDR1 and CDR2: SNHLY, FYNNEI. CDR3 size: 15 residues. V was trimmed by 6 bases and J by 2 bases, leaving 16 bases between them. The CDR3: CASSAVRVGNYGYTF. The CDR3 bases are TGTGCCAGCAGCGCAGTGAGGGTGGGAAACTATGGCTACACCTTC.